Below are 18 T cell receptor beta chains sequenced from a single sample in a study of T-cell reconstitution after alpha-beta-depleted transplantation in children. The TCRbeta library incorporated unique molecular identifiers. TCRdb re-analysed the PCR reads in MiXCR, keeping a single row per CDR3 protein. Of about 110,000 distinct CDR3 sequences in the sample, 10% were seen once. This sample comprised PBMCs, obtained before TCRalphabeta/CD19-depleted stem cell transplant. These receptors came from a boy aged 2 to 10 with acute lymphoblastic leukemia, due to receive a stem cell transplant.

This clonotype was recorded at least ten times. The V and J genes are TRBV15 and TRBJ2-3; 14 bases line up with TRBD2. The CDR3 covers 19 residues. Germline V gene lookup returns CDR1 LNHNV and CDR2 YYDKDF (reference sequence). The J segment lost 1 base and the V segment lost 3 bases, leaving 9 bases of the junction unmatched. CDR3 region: CATSSGLAGGHGGTDTQYF. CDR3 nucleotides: TGTGCCACCAGCAGCGGACTAGCGGGAGGCCACGGGGGCACAGATACGCAGTATTTT. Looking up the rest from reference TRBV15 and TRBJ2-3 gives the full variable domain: DAMVIQNPRYQVTQFGKPVTLSCSQTLNHNVMYWYQQKSSQAPKLLFHYYDKDFNNEADTPDNFQSRRPNTSFCFLDIRSPGLGDTAMYLCATSSGLAGGHGGTDTQYFGPGTRLTVL.

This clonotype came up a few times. CDR3 bases: TGTGCCAGCAGCTTAATCGCAGGGGGCGGCGAGCAGTACTTC. Encoded protein: CASSLIAGGGEQYF. The genes are TRBV7-3 and TRBJ2-7, with TRBD1 matching over 8 bases. The length of the CDR3 is 14 residues. J gave up 6 bases and V 1 base, and 5 bases lay outside the gene matches. CDR1 and CDR2 from the germline V gene are SGHTA and FQGTGA.

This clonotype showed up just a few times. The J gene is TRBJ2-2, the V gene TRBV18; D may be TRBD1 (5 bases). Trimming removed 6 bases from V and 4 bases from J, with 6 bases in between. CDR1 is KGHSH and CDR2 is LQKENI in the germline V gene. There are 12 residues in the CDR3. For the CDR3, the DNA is TGTGCCAGCTCCCAGGGCACCGGGGAGCTGTTTTTT. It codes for CASSQGTGELFF. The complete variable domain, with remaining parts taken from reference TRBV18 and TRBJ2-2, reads NAGVMQNPRHLVRRRGQEARLRCSPMKGHSHVYWYRQLPEEGLKFMVYLQKENIIDESGMPKERFSAEFPKEGPSILRIQQVVRGDSAAYFCASSQGTGELFFGEGSRLTVL.

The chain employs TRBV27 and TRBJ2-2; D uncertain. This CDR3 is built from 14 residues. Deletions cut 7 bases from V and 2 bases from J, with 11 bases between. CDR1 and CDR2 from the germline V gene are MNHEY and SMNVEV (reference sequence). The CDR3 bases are TGTGCCAGCACTATGACACCTAACACCGGGGAGCTGTTTTTT. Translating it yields CASTMTPNTGELFF.

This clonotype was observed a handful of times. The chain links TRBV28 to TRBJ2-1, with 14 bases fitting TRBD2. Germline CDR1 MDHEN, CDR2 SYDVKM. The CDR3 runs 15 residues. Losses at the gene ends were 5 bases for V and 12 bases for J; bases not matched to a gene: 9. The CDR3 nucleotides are TGTGCCAGCAGTCCCGGGACTAGCGGGAGTTCACGGCAGTTCTTC. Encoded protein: CASSPGTSGSSRQFF.

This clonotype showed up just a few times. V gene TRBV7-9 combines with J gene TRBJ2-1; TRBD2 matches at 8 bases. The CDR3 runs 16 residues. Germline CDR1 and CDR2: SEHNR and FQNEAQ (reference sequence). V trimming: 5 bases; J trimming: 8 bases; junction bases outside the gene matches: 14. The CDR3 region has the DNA TGTGCCAGCAGCCGGACAACAGGGACGGGAGGGTATGAGCAGTTCTTC. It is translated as CASSRTTGTGGYEQFF.

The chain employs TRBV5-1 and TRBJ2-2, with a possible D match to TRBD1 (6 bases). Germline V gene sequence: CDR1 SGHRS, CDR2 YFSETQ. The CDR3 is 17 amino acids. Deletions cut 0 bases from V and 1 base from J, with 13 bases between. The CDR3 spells CASSLAPAGVNTGELFF. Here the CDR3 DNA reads TGCGCCAGCAGCTTGGCCCCGGCAGGGGTGAACACCGGGGAGCTGTTTTTT.

CDR3 in DNA: TGTGCCAGCTCACCCATGGAGTCCGAGAACATTCAGTACTTC. It is translated as CASSPMESENIQYF. The chain combines TRBV18 with TRBJ2-4, with unresolved D. CDR3 length equals 14 residues. The germline V gene encodes CDR1 KGHSH and CDR2 LQKENI. V lost 3 bases and J 7 bases, leaving 13 bases between the germline ends.

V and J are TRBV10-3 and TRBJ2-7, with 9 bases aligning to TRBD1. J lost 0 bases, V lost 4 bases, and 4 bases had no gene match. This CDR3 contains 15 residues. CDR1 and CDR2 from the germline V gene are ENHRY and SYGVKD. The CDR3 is CAISGPDRGSYEQYF. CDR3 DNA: TGTGCCATCAGTGGGCCGGACAGGGGCTCCTACGAGCAGTACTTC.

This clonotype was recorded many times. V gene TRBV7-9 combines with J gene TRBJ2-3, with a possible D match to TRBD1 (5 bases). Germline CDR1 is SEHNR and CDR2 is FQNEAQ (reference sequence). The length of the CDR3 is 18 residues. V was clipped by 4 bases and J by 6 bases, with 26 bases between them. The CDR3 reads CASSSPKSHPQGPDTQYF. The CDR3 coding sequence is TGTGCCAGCAGCTCCCCCAAATCTCACCCTCAGGGCCCTGATACGCAGTATTTT.

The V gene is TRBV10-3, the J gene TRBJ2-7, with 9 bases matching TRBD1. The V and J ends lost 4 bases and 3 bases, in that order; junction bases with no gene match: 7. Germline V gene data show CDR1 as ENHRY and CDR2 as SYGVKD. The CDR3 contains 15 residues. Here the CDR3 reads CAISADRGDLYEQYF. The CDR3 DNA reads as TGTGCCATCAGTGCGGACAGGGGCGACCTCTACGAGCAGTACTTC.

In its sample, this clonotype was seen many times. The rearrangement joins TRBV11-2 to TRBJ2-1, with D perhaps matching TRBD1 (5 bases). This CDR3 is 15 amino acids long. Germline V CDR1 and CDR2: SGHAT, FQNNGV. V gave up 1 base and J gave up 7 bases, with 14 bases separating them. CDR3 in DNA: TGTGCCAGCAGCTTAGTGGTAGGGGCCCGAAATGAGCAGTTCTTC. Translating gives CASSLVVGARNEQFF.

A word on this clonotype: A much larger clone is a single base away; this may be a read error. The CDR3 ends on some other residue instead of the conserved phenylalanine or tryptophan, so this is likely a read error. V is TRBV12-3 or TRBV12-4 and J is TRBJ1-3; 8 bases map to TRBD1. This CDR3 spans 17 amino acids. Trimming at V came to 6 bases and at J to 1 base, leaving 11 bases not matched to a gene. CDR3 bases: TGTGCCAGCAGCACCGGACAGGGAGGGAGATCTGGAAACACCATATATGTT. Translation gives CASSTGQGGRSGNTIYV.

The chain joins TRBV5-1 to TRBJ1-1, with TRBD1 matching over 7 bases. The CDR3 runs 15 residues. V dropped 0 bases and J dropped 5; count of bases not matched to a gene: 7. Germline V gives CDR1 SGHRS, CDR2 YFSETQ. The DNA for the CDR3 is TGCGCCAGCAGCTTGGGAGGGGGCGACGGTACTGAAGCTTTCTTT. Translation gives CASSLGGGDGTEAFF.

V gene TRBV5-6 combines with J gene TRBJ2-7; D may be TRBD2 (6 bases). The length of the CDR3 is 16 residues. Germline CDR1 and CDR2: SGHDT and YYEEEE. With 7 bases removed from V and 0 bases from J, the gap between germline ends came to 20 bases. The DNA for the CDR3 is TGTGCCAGCCTCCATTACCGGGACTCGCTCTCCTACGAGCAGTACTTC. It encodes CASLHYRDSLSYEQYF.

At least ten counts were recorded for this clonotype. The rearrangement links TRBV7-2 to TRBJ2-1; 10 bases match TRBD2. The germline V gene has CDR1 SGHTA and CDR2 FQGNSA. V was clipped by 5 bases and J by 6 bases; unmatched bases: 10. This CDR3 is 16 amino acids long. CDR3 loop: CASSQTRTSGLNEQFF. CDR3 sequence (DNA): TGTGCCAGCAGCCAAACCCGGACTAGCGGTCTCAATGAGCAGTTCTTC.

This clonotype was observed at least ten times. The CDR3 protein is CASSQGREGRSESRSNEQFF. CDR3 bases: TGTGCCAGCAGCCAAGGGCGGGAGGGTCGCAGCGAAAGTCGAAGCAATGAGCAGTTCTTC. The chain links TRBV4-2 to TRBJ2-1; the match to TRBD2 covers 9 bases. Germline V gene lookup returns CDR1 LGHNA and CDR2 YNFKEQ. The CDR3 has 20 amino acids. J gave up 6 bases and V 1 base, and 19 bases lay outside the gene matches.

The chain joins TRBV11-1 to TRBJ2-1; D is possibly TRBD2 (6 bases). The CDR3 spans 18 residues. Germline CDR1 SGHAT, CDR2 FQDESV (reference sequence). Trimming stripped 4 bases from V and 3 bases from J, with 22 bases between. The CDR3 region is CASSSAPRGTKYYNEQFF. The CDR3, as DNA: TGTGCCAGCAGCTCCGCACCCCGCGGGACCAAATACTACAATGAGCAGTTCTTC.